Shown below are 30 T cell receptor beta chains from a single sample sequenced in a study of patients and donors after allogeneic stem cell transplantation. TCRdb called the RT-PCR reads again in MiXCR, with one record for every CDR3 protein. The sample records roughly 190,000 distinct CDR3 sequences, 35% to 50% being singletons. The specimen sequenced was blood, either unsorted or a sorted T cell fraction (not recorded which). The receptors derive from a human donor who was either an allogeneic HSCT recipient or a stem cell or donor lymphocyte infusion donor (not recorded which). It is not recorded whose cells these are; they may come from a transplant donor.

CDR3 DNA sequence: TGCAGCGTTGATATCCGGCGTATTTCCTACAATGAGCAGTTCTTC. As protein: CSVDIRRISYNEQFF. V and J are TRBV29-1 and TRBJ2-1; D remains ambiguous. This CDR3 is built from 15 residues. Trimming removed 3 bases at V and 1 base at J, with 13 bases between. The germline gives CDR1 SQVTM, CDR2 ANQGSEA.

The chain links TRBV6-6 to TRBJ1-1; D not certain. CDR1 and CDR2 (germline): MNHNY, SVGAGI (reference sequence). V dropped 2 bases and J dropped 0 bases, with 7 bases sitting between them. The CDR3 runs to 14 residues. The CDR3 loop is CASSYAEMNTEAFF. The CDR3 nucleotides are TGTGCCAGCAGTTACGCAGAGATGAACACTGAAGCTTTCTTT.

CDR3 region: CASSQEGADTEAFF. The CDR3 bases are TGTGCCAGCAGCCAAGAGGGTGCCGACACTGAAGCTTTCTTT. The J gene is TRBJ1-1, the V gene TRBV4-2, with D uncertain. The V and J ends lost 0 bases and 3 bases respectively, with 8 bases between them. This CDR3 comprises 14 residues. Looked up from germline, CDR1 is LGHNA and CDR2 is YNFKEQ.

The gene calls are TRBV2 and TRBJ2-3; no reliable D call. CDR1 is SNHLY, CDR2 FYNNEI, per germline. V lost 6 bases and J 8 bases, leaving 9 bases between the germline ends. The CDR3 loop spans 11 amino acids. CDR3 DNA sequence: TGTGCCAGCAGAGCCCGGGCTACGCAGTATTTT. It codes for CASRARATQYF.

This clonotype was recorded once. The CDR3 here is CASSVDTGNTYEQYF. The CDR3 DNA sequence: TGTGCCAGCAGCGTGGATACAGGGAATACCTACGAGCAGTACTTC. The V call is TRBV5-5, the J call TRBJ2-7; possible D gene TRBD1, 6 bases. The CDR3 runs 15 residues. Trimming shortened V by 4 bases and J by 2 bases, and 16 bases separated the two germline ends. Germline V gene sequence: CDR1 SGHKS, CDR2 YYEKEE (reference sequence).

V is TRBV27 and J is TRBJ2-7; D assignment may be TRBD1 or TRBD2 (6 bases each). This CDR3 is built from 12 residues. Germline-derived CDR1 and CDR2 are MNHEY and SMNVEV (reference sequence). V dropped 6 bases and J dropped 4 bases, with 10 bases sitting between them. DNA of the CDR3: TGTGCCAGCAGGGGGGGCTCATACGAGCAGTACTTC. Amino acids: CASRGGSYEQYF.

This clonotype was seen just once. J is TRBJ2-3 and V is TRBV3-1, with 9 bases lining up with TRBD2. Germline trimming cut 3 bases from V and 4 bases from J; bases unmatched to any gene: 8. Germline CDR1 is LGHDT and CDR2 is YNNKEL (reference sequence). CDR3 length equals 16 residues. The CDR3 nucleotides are TGTGCCAGCAGCCAGGGCGGGAGGGCCTTCGCAGATACGCAGTATTTT. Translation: CASSQGGRAFADTQYF.

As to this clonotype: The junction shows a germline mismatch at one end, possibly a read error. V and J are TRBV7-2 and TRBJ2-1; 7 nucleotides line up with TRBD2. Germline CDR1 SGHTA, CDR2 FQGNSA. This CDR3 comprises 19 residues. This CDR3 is CASSLAPGTMLPFNNEQFF. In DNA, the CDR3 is TGTGCCAGCAGCCTAGCCCCCGGGACTATGTTACCCTTTAACAATGAGCAGTTCTTC.

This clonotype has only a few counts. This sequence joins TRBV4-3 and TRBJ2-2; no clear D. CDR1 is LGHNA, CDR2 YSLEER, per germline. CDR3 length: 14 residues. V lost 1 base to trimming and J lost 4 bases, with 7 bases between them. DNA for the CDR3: TGCGCCAGCAGCCAAGTGTTGGGCACCGGGGAGCTGTTTTTT. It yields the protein CASSQVLGTGELFF.

The CDR3 loop is CASSQELESTDTQYF. In DNA, the CDR3 is TGTGCCAGCAGCCAAGAACTAGAAAGCACAGATACGCAGTATTTT. This rearrangement joins TRBV3-1 to TRBJ2-3, with a weak D call TRBD2 (5 bases). CDR3 length equals 15 residues. Germline CDR1 is LGHDT and CDR2 is YNNKEL (reference sequence). V lost 0 bases, J lost 0 bases, and 7 bases lay in between.

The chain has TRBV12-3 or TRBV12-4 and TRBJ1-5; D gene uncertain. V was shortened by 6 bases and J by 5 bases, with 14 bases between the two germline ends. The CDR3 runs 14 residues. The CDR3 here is CASSRFVGYQPQHF. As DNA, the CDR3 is TGTGCCAGCAGCCGGTTCGTGGGATATCAGCCCCAGCATTTT.

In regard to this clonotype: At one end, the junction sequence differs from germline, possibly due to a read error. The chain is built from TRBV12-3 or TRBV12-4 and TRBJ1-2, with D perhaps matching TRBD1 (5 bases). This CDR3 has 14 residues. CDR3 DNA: TGTGCCAGCAGCTTAGGGTCGGTGGGGCTTGGCTACACCTTC. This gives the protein CASSLGSVGLGYTF.

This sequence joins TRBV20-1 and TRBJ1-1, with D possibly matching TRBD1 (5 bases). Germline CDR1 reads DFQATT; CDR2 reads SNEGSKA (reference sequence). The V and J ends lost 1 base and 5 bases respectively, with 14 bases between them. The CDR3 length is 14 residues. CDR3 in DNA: TGCAGTGCTAGAGGGGACGGGAGAGGAACTGAAGCTTTCTTT. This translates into CSARGDGRGTEAFF.

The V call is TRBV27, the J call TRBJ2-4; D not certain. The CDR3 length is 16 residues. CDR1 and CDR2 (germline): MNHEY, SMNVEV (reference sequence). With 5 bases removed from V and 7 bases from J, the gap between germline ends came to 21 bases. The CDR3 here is CASSPGRTALYNIQYF. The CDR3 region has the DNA TGTGCCAGCAGTCCCGGACGGACGGCCCTTTATAACATTCAGTACTTC.

The CDR3 loop reads CSVAGMGSSYEQYF. CDR3 bases: TGCAGCGTTGCGGGGATGGGCAGCTCCTACGAGCAGTACTTC. The genes are TRBV29-1 and TRBJ2-7, with a possible D match to TRBD2 (5 bases). The CDR3 has 14 residues. V was clipped by 4 bases and J by 0 bases, with 13 bases between them. Germline CDR1 reads SQVTM; CDR2 reads ANQGSEA.

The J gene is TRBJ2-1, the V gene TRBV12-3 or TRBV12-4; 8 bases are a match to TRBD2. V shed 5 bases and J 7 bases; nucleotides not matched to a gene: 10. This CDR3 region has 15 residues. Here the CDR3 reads CASSPIAGWENEQFF. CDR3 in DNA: TGTGCCAGCAGTCCTATAGCGGGATGGGAGAATGAGCAGTTCTTC.

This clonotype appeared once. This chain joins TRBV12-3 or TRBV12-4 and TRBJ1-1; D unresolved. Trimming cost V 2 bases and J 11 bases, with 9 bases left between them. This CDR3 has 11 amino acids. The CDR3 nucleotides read TGTGCCAGCAGTTTATCGATGGAGGCTTTCTTT. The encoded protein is CASSLSMEAFF.

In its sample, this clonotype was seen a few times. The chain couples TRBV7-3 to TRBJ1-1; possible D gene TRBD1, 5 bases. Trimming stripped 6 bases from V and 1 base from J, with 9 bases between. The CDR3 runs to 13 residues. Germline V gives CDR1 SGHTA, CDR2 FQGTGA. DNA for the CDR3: TGTGCCAGCAGACACGACAGGAACACTGAAGCTTTCTTT. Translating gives CASRHDRNTEAFF.

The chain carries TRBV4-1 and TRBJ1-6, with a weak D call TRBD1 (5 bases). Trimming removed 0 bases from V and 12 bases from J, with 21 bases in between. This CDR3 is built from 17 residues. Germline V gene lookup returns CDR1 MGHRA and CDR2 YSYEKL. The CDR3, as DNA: TGCGCCAGCAGCCAAGATACGCGGACACTCACTCCGGTACCCCTCCACTTT. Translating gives CASSQDTRTLTPVPLHF.

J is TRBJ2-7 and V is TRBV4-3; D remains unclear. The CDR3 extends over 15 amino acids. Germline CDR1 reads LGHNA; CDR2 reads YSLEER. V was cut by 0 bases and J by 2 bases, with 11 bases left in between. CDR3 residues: CASSQDASDAYEQYF. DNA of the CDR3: TGCGCCAGCAGCCAAGATGCATCAGACGCCTACGAGCAGTACTTC.

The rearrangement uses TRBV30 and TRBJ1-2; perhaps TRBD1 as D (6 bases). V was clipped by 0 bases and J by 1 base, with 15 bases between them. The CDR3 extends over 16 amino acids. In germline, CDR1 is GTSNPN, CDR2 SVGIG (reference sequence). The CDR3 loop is CAWSVAERQVNYGYTF. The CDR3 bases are TGTGCCTGGAGTGTGGCAGAGAGACAGGTTAACTATGGCTACACCTTC.

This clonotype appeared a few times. The chain's CDR3 is CASSPPLAHEQFF. In DNA form, the CDR3 reads TGTGCCAGCAGCCCCCCACTAGCACATGAGCAGTTCTTC. The V and J genes are TRBV9 and TRBJ2-1; weak D call: TRBD2 (6 bases). The CDR3 is made up of 13 amino acids. CDR1 is SGDLS, CDR2 YYNGEE, per germline. The V end lost 4 bases, the J end lost 8 bases, and 13 bases lay between the germline ends.

The CDR3 reads CATSDTQREYNEQFF. In DNA form, the CDR3 reads TGTGCCACCAGTGATACCCAGCGAGAATACAATGAGCAGTTCTTC. This chain uses TRBV24-1 with TRBJ2-1; unclear D gene. The V end was cut by 3 bases, the J end by 4 bases, with 12 bases between. The CDR3 length is 15 residues. Germline V gene lookup returns CDR1 KGHDR and CDR2 SFDVKD.

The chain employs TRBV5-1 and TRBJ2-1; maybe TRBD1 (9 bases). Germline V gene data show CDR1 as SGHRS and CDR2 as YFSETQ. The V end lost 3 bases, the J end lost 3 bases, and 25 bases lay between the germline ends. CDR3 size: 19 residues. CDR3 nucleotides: TGCGCCAGCAGCTCCCGGGACAGGGTTGGGACTAGATTCTACAATGAGCAGTTCTTC. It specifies CASSSRDRVGTRFYNEQFF.

CDR3 residues: CASSDRDRPRYGYTF. The CDR3 nucleotides are TGTGCCAGCAGTGACCGGGACAGACCGCGCTATGGCTACACCTTC. The chain carries TRBV6-2 or TRBV6-3 and TRBJ1-2, with TRBD1 matching 7 bases. The CDR3 is made up of 15 amino acids. Germline V CDR1 and CDR2: MNHEY, SVGEGT. With V trimmed by 5 bases and J by 4 bases, 10 bases remained unmatched.

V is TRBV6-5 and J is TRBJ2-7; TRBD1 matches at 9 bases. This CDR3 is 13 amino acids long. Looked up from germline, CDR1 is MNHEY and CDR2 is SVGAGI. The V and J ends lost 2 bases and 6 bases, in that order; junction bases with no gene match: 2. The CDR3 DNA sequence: TGTGCCAGCAGTTACGGACAGGGGAGCGAGCAGTACTTC. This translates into CASSYGQGSEQYF.

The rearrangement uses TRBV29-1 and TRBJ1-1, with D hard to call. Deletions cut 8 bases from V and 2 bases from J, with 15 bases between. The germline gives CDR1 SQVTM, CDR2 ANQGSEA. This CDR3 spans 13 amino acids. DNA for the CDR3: TGCAGCCATACCGGGCCGGTCAACACTGAAGCTTTCTTT. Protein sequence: CSHTGPVNTEAFF.

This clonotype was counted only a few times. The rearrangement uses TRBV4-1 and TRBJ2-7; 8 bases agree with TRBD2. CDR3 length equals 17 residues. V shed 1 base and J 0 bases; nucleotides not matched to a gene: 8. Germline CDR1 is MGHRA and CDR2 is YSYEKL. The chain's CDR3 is CASSQVQTGGTSYEQYF. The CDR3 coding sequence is TGCGCCAGCAGCCAAGTCCAAACGGGAGGGACCTCCTACGAGCAGTACTTC.

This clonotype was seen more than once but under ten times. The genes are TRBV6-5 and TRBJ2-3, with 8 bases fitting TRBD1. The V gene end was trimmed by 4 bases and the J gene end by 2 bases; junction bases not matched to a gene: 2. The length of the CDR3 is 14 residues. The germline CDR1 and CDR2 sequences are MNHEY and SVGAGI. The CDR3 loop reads CASSLDRATDTQYF. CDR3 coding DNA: TGTGCCAGCAGTTTGGACAGGGCCACAGATACGCAGTATTTT.

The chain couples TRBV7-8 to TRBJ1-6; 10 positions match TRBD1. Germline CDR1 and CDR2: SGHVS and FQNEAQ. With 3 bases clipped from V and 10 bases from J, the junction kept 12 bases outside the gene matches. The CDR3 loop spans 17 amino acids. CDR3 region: CASSFRRQGAPESPLHF. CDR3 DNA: TGTGCCAGCAGCTTCCGGCGACAGGGGGCGCCGGAGTCACCCCTCCACTTT.